The 8 T cell receptor beta chains below were found in one sample sequenced in a study of cytomegalovirus exposure and HLA in healthy donors. Sequencing used immunoSEQ multiplex PCR; TCRdb keeps in-frame clones, though not all of them. The table shows approximately 90,000 clones, with approximately 94% occurring only once. The sequenced sample was PBMCs. These receptors all come from a woman between 25 and 40 years old in good health and CMV-seropositive.

This chain links TRBV28 with TRBJ2-6; TRBD1 might be the D (8 bases). CDR1 MDHEN and CDR2 SYDVKM come from the germline V gene. The CDR3 is 17 amino acids. Trimming removed 6 bases at V and 3 bases at J, with 18 bases between. Written as DNA, the CDR3 is TGTGCCAGCAGCTGGACAGGGAGGGCTGGTGGGGCCAACGTCCTGACTTTC. Amino acid sequence: CASSWTGRAGGANVLTF.

The CDR3 nucleotides are TGTGCCACCATCGGGACTAGCGGGAGCCGAACGCAGTATTTT. Protein: CATIGTSGSRTQYF. The rearrangement uses TRBV15 and TRBJ2-3; 14 bases line up with TRBD2. V shed 7 bases and J 9 bases; nucleotides not matched to a gene: 6. Germline CDR1 and CDR2: LNHNV and YYDKDF (reference sequence). The CDR3 length is 14 residues. Full variable domain (missing parts from reference TRBV15 and TRBJ2-3): DAMVIQNPRYQVTQFGKPVTLSCSQTLNHNVMYWYQQKSSQAPKLLFHYYDKDFNNEADTPDNFQSRRPNTSFCFLDIRSPGLGDTAMYLCATIGTSGSRTQYFGPGTRLTVL.

The rearrangement uses TRBV19 and TRBJ2-3; possible D gene TRBD1, 5 bases. The CDR3 consists of 19 residues. Germline CDR1 reads LNHDA; CDR2 reads SQIVND (reference sequence). The germline V and J ends were trimmed by 7 bases and 2 bases, with 28 bases remaining between them. CDR3 protein: CASTLLPDRFLIPTDTQYF. The CDR3 DNA follows: TGTGCCAGTACCCTTCTACCAGACAGATTCTTAATACCCACAGATACGCAGTATTTT.

This clone was counted a single time. The chain joins TRBV28 to TRBJ1-5; the D gene is possibly TRBD1 (5 bases). The germline CDR1 and CDR2 sequences are MDHEN and SYDVKM. This CDR3 contains 14 residues. The V gene lost 7 bases and the J gene lost 1 base, with 11 bases spanning the gap. CDR3 region: CASTLRQSNQPQHF. DNA of the CDR3: TGTGCCAGCACCTTACGACAGAGCAATCAGCCCCAGCATTTT.

The chain couples TRBV4-3 to TRBJ2-2; 12 bases fit TRBD1. The germline gives CDR1 LGHNA, CDR2 YSLEER. This CDR3 is 15 amino acids long. V shed 2 bases, J shed 8 bases, and the junction held 3 bases outside the gene matches. The CDR3 loop reads CASSQWDRGLGELFF. The CDR3 DNA is TGCGCCAGCAGCCAATGGGACAGGGGGCTGGGGGAGCTGTTTTTT.

CDR3 sequence (DNA): TGTGCCAGCAGTTCGCGGGGTCCCTTTCCCGGGGAGCTGTTTTTT. It yields the protein CASSSRGPFPGELFF. The rearrangement links TRBV27 to TRBJ2-2, with D maybe TRBD2 (6 bases). V lost 4 bases, J lost 6 bases, and 15 bases lay in between. The CDR3 extends over 15 amino acids. Germline CDR1 and CDR2: MNHEY and SMNVEV (reference sequence).

The rearrangement links TRBV20-1 to TRBJ2-1, with D unclear. Per the germline V gene, CDR1 is DFQATT and CDR2 is SNEGSKA (reference sequence). The ends were cut back, 1 base at V and 10 bases at J, with 8 bases in the middle. CDR3 length equals 11 residues. The DNA of the CDR3 is TGCAGTGCTAGAGGAACCCGGGAGCAGTTCTTC. Protein product: CSARGTREQFF.

V gene TRBV4-1 combines with J gene TRBJ2-1; no clear D. V was pared by 3 bases and J by 0 bases, with 12 bases between. CDR3 size: 16 residues. Germline V CDR1 and CDR2: MGHRA, YSYEKL. CDR3 nucleotide sequence: TGCGCCAGCAGCCAGCAACAGACGAGCTCCTACAATGAGCAGTTCTTC. Its translation: CASSQQQTSSYNEQFF.